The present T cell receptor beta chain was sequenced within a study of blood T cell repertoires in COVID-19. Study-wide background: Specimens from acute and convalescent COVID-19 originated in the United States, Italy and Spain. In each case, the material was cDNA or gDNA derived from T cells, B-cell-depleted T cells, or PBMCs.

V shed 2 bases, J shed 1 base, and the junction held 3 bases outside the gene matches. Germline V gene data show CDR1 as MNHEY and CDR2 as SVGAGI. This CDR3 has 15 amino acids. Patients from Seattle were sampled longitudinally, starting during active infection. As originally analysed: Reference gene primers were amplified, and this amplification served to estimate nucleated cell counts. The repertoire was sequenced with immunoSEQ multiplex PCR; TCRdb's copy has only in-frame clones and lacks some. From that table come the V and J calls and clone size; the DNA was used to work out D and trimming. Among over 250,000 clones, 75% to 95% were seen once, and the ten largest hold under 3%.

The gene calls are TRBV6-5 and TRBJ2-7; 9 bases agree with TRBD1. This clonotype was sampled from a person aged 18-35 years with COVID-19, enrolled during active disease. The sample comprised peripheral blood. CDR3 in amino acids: CASSYATGGSYEQYF. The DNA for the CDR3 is TGTGCCAGCAGTTACGCGACAGGGGGATCCTACGAGCAGTACTTC.